These 32 T cell receptor beta chains were all obtained from the same sample, sequenced in a study of tumor and adjacent non-tumor tissue in lung cancer. The template was RNA from unsorted bulk tissue. A modified ARM-PCR protocol with three rounds of nested PCR amplified TCRbeta. Each CDR3 protein gets one entry after TCRdb re-called the multiplex PCR reads with MiXCR. The sample has about 68,000 distinct CDR3 sequences, roughly 56% seen once. The sample taken for sequencing was lung tumor tissue. The source is a man aged 50-60 years with non-small cell lung cancer.

As regards this clonotype: Since the CDR3 does not end with the conserved phenylalanine or tryptophan, this likely comes from a read error. The rearrangement joins TRBV4-2 to TRBJ2-1; 7 bases match TRBD2. The CDR3 has 16 residues. Looked up from germline, CDR1 is LGHNA and CDR2 is YNFKEQ. V lost 0 bases and J lost 3; bases outside the gene matches: 5. The CDR3 coding sequence is TGTGCCAGCAGCCAAGAGGGAGGGTCTAGCTACAATGAGCAGTTCTCC. It codes for CASSQEGGSSYNEQFS.

The chain employs TRBV5-1 and TRBJ2-3, with D unresolved. This CDR3 region has 15 residues. The ends were cut back, 0 bases at V and 0 bases at J, with 8 bases in the middle. Germline V lookup: CDR1 SGHRS, CDR2 YFSETQ. The CDR3 reads CASSLGGLSTDTQYF. In DNA, the CDR3 is TGCGCCAGCAGCTTGGGGGGATTGAGCACAGATACGCAGTATTTT.

On this clonotype itself: This likely comes from a read error, as the CDR3 has no conserved phenylalanine or tryptophan at its end. The limits of the CDR3 on the DNA are not certain, so only TCRdb's listed CDR3 is given. The chain recombines TRBV21-1 with TRBJ2-2; no DNA check was done on the table's D call, TRBD1. TRBV21-1 is listed as a pseudogene. The CDR3 spans 14 residues, counting both ends. This chain's CDR3 is CASARAGALRELFV.

A note on this clonotype: One base away lies a much larger clone, so this may be a sequencing read error. This chain joins TRBV7-8 and TRBJ2-2, with D perhaps TRBD2 (6 bases). CDR1 and CDR2 from the germline V gene are SGHVS and FQNEAQ. The length of the CDR3 is 15 residues. Deletions cut 4 bases from V and 9 bases from J, with 18 bases between. The CDR3 loop is CASSSYGGLTWELFF. For the CDR3, the DNA is TGTGCCAGCAGCTCCTATGGAGGGCTGACCTGGGAGCTGTTTTTT.

This clonotype came up many times. This chain joins TRBV12-3 or TRBV12-4 and TRBJ1-6; D is unclear. V lost 2 bases to trimming and J lost 7 bases, with 6 bases between them. This CDR3 is 13 amino acids long. This CDR3 is CASSLYGNSPLHF. In DNA, the CDR3 is TGTGCCAGCAGTTTATATGGAAATTCACCCCTCCACTTT.

The chain couples TRBV29-1 to TRBJ2-5; D not certain. CDR1 is SQVTM, CDR2 ANQGSEA, per germline. Deletions cut 1 base from V and 13 bases from J, with 13 bases between. CDR3 length: 11 amino acids. This chain's CDR3 is CSVEGSKTVYF. Here the CDR3 DNA reads TGCAGCGTTGAAGGGTCGAAGACCGTGTACTTC. Based on the CDR3 plus reference TRBV29-1 and TRBJ2-5, the full variable domain is SAVISQKPSRDICQRGTSLTIQCQVDSQVTMMFWYRQQPGQSLTLIATANQGSEATYESGFVIDKFPISRPNLTFSTLTVSNMSPEDSSIYLCSVEGSKTVYFGPGTRLLVL.

A single count supports this clonotype. The germline gene is not matched at one end of the junction; a read error may be the cause. The chain employs TRBV11-3 and TRBJ2-7, with D hard to call. Germline V gene data show CDR1 as SGHNT and CDR2 as YENEEA. This CDR3 region has 15 residues. CDR3 sequence reads: CASSLVWNKFYERYF. CDR3 DNA sequence: TGTGCCAGCAGCTTAGTTTGGAACAAGTTCTACGAGCGGTACTTC.

Remarks on this clonotype: The junction departs from germline at one end; a sequencing error may be responsible. V and J are TRBV10-3 and TRBJ1-1; D is unclear. From germline, CDR1 is ENHRY and CDR2 SYGVKD. CDR3 length: 13 residues. CDR3 amino acids: CAIRPEGNTEAFF. CDR3 sequence (DNA): TGTGCCATCAGACCAGAGGGTAACACCGAAGCTTTCTTT.

V gene TRBV11-2 combines with J gene TRBJ2-5, with 10 nucleotides matching TRBD1. From germline, CDR1 is SGHAT and CDR2 FQNNGV. This CDR3 spans 16 amino acids. V was pared by 5 bases and J by 10 bases, with 16 bases of the junction left unmatched. The DNA for the CDR3 is TGTGCCAGCAGCATAGGGACAGGGGACATACCCAAGATCCAGTACTTC. Protein product: CASSIGTGDIPKIQYF.

This rearrangement joins TRBV6-5 to TRBJ2-1, with D maybe TRBD1 (6 bases). CDR3 size: 12 residues. CDR1 and CDR2 from the germline V gene are MNHEY and SVGAGI. Trimming stripped 9 bases from V and 9 bases from J, with 15 bases between. The CDR3 region is CASRITGSEQFF. The CDR3 DNA reads TGTGCCAGTAGAATCACAGGGTCTGAGCAGTTCTTC.

The sample holds a few counts of this clonotype. A much larger clone sits a single nucleotide away, making a read error possible. The chain links TRBV4-2 to TRBJ2-1; the D gene could be TRBD1 or TRBD2 (5 bases each). The germline V gene encodes CDR1 LGHNA and CDR2 YNFKEQ. The length of the CDR3 is 16 residues. The CDR3 DNA is TGTGCCAGCAGCCAAGAGGGGGACCAATCCTACAATGATCAGTTCTTC. It codes for CASSQEGDQSYNDQFF.

The chain links TRBV11-2 to TRBJ2-4; 8 positions agree with TRBD2. Germline values: CDR1 SGHAT, CDR2 FQNNGV. V lost 3 bases and J lost 11; bases outside the gene matches: 6. The CDR3 contains 13 residues. CDR3 coding DNA: TGTGCCAGCAGCTTTGGACTAGCTGGATTTCAGTACTTC. This sequence encodes CASSFGLAGFQYF.

Note on this clonotype: A much larger clone sits a single nucleotide away, making a read error possible. The gene calls are TRBV6-5 and TRBJ1-5, with a tentative D call TRBD1 (5 bases). Germline V gene sequence: CDR1 MNHEY, CDR2 SVGAGI. Trimming took off 0 bases at V and 5 bases at J, with 11 bases between the two ends. The CDR3 has 15 residues. The DNA for the CDR3 is TGTGCCAGCAGTTACTCGACACGGGGCGATCAGCCCCAGCATTTT. Translating gives CASSYSTRGDQPQHF.

Remarks on this clonotype: One end of the junction fails to match germline, which may point to a read error. The V gene is TRBV6-5, the J gene TRBJ1-6; D is possibly TRBD1 (5 bases). This CDR3 has 17 amino acids. Germline CDR1 MNHEY, CDR2 SVGAGI. In DNA, the CDR3 is TGTGGCAGCAGTCACTCGCCCTCCACAGGAAGGATTTCACCCCTCCACTTT. Its protein is CGSSHSPSTGRISPLHF.

The rearrangement links TRBV10-2 to TRBJ1-5; unclear D gene. The CDR3 spans 15 residues. Germline CDR1 and CDR2: WSHSY and SAAADI. The chain's CDR3 is CVCSESSLSNQPQHF. The DNA of the CDR3 is TGCGTCTGCAGTGAGTCGAGTCTTAGCAATCAGCCCCAGCATTTT.

Note on this clonotype: One end of the junction does not line up with germline, which may come from a read error. This rearrangement joins TRBV11-2 to TRBJ2-5; TRBD1 is a possible D gene (5 bases). The CDR3 loop spans 13 amino acids. Germline V gene sequence: CDR1 SGHAT, CDR2 FQNNGV. The DNA of the CDR3 is TGTACCAGTACCCTAGGGGAAAGGAAGACACAGTACTTC. Translating it yields CTSTLGERKTQYF. The full variable domain, completed using reference TRBV11-2 and TRBJ2-5, is EAGVAQSPRYKIIEKRQSVAFWCNPISGHATLYWYQQILGQGPKLLIQFQNNGVVDDSQLPKDRFSAERLKGVDSTLKIQPAKLEDSAVYLCTSTLGERKTQYFGPGTRLLVL.

This clonotype was observed many times. V and J are TRBV10-2 and TRBJ2-5; D not resolved. V shed 2 bases and J shed 4 bases, with 11 bases lying between them. This CDR3 comprises 14 residues. CDR1 and CDR2 (germline): WSHSY, SAAADI. The CDR3 protein is CASSEGPSGETQYF. As DNA, the CDR3 is TGCGCCAGCAGTGAGGGCCCGTCCGGAGAGACCCAGTACTTC.

CDR3 region: CASSPGGLGTEAFF. CDR3 DNA: TGTGCCAGCAGTCCAGGTGGGCTGGGCACTGAAGCTTTCTTT. The V call is TRBV11-2, the J call TRBJ1-1, with D unclear. The germline V and J ends were trimmed by 6 bases and 4 bases, with 15 bases remaining between them. Germline lookup yields CDR1 SGHAT and CDR2 FQNNGV. This CDR3 spans 14 amino acids.

This sequence joins TRBV12-5 and TRBJ2-3, with a tentative D call TRBD1 (5 bases). The J call may not be correct, given that the DNA end is closer to TRBJ1-5. The CDR3 totals 17 residues. Germline assignment: CDR1 LGHNT and CDR2 FRNRAP. This CDR3 reads CASGPTGGGTSTDMQHF. The DNA for the CDR3 is TGTGCTAGTGGTCCAACCGGGGGAGGTACTAGCACAGATATGCAGCATTTT.

This clonotype has at least ten counts. The chain combines TRBV28 with TRBJ1-1, with 7 positions matching TRBD1. Trimming at V came to 10 bases and at J to 2 bases, leaving 10 bases not matched to a gene. This CDR3 has 14 amino acids. Germline CDR1 and CDR2: MDHEN and SYDVKM. The CDR3 spells CATGRRGFNTEAFF. CDR3 nucleotide sequence: TGTGCCACCGGTCGCAGGGGGTTCAACACTGAAGCTTTCTTT.

Points on this clonotype: A read error may produce the germline difference seen at one junction end. This chain joins TRBV11-3 and TRBJ2-1; D is perhaps TRBD1 (6 bases). The CDR3 sequence is 13 residues long. Germline V gene lookup returns CDR1 SGHNT and CDR2 YENEEA. The CDR3 reads CDSSASYRDEQFF. The DNA of the CDR3 is TGTGACAGCAGTGCTAGCTACAGGGATGAACAGTTCTTC.

Worth noting for this clonotype: It is likely a read error, because the conserved phenylalanine at the end of the CDR3 is missing. The V and J genes are TRBV4-2 and TRBJ1-2, with unresolved D. The CDR3 runs 12 residues. Germline V lookup: CDR1 LGHNA, CDR2 YNFKEQ. The CDR3 region is CASNQDSCGYTV. As DNA, the CDR3 is TGTGCCAGCAACCAAGATAGCTGTGGCTACACCGTC.

As for this clonotype: No conserved phenylalanine or tryptophan is present at the end of the CDR3, so a read error is the likely explanation. The chain has TRBV30 and TRBJ1-5, with 9 bases matching TRBD1. The CDR3 loop spans 15 amino acids. Germline V gives CDR1 GTSNPN, CDR2 SVGIG (reference sequence). V gave up 5 bases and J gave up 9 bases; unmatched junction bases: 14. The CDR3 here is CAWDEGQGEHRPQHS. The CDR3 nucleotides are TGTGCCTGGGATGAGGGACAGGGCGAACATCGGCCCCAGCATTCT.

A remark on this clonotype: A much more abundant neighbour one base away suggests this may be a read error. The chain recombines TRBV6-6 with TRBJ1-1; 8 positions agree with TRBD1. Germline CDR1 MNHNY, CDR2 SVGAGI (reference sequence). CDR3 length: 13 residues. CDR3 DNA sequence: TGTGTCAGCAGCGGGACAGGGAACACTGAAGCTTTCTTT. Its protein product is CVSSGTGNTEAFF.

This clonotype was seen once. Compared with germline, one end of the junction differs, possibly owing to a read error. The V call is TRBV6-6, the J call TRBJ1-1; maybe TRBD1 (5 bases). This CDR3 is 14 amino acids long. CDR1 and CDR2 from the germline V gene are MNHNY and SVGAGI (reference sequence). CDR3 region: CASSYDSGRTETFF. The DNA for the CDR3 is TGTGCCAGTAGTTACGACAGTGGGCGAACTGAAACTTTCTTT.

This chain links TRBV5-1 with TRBJ2-6; 8 nucleotides match TRBD1. This CDR3 contains 15 residues. Germline CDR1 reads SGHRS; CDR2 reads YFSETQ. The ends lost 1 base at V and 4 bases at J; junction bases unmatched: 1. The CDR3 DNA reads TGCGCCAGCAGCTTGCAGGGGGCCGGGGCCAACGTCCTGACTTTC. Its protein product is CASSLQGAGANVLTF. The variable domain in full, completed from reference TRBV5-1 and TRBJ2-6, reads KAGVTQTPRYLIKTRGQQVTLSCSPISGHRSVSWYQQTPGQGLQFLFEYFSETQRNKGNFPGRFSGRQFSNSRSEMNVSTLELGDSALYLCASSLQGAGANVLTFGAGSRLTVL.

This clonotype was recorded a few times. The chain recombines TRBV11-2 with TRBJ2-5; D gene ambiguous. Germline V gene lookup returns CDR1 SGHAT and CDR2 FQNNGV. V lost 1 base, J lost 1 base, and 10 bases lay in between. The CDR3 length is 15 residues. CDR3 protein: CASSLGATFQETQYF. The CDR3 nucleotides are TGTGCCAGCAGCTTAGGGGCCACTTTCCAAGAGACCCAGTACTTC.

This clonotype was picked up many times. The chain joins TRBV6-1 to TRBJ2-3; the match to TRBD2 covers 12 bases. Germline V CDR1 and CDR2: MNHNS, SASEGT. V gave up 10 bases and J gave up 4 bases; unmatched junction bases: 9. The CDR3 is 15 amino acids. This CDR3 reads CATRGLAGLADTQYF. Written as DNA, the CDR3 is TGTGCCACCAGAGGACTAGCGGGATTGGCAGATACGCAGTATTTT.

Comments on this clonotype: A read error may explain this, as a much larger clone is one base away. CDR3 protein: CASSQEPQVWGAQSQHF. The CDR3 coding sequence is TGCGCCAGCAGCCAAGAACCCCAAGTTTGGGGAGCCCAGTCCCAGCATTTT. The chain has TRBV4-1 and TRBJ1-5, with no clear D. Germline lookup yields CDR1 MGHRA and CDR2 YSYEKL. This CDR3 region has 17 residues. Trimming stripped 0 bases from V and 11 bases from J, with 23 bases between.

Worth noting for this clonotype: Compared with germline, one end of the junction differs, possibly owing to a read error. This chain links TRBV12-3 or TRBV12-4 with TRBJ2-7; tentatively, D is TRBD1 (7 bases). CDR3 length equals 14 residues. CDR3: CASSFGTVKGGQCF. DNA for the CDR3: TGTGCCAGCAGTTTTGGGACAGTCAAAGGAGGGCAGTGCTTC.

On this clonotype itself: A much larger clone differs from this one at a single base, so this may be a read error. CDR3 in amino acids: CASSASGGHEYEQYF. In nucleotides, the CDR3 is TGTGCCAGCAGCGCAAGCGGGGGACACGAATACGAGCAGTACTTC. The chain has TRBV4-2 and TRBJ2-7; 8 bases map to TRBD2. The CDR3 spans 15 residues. Germline CDR1 reads LGHNA; CDR2 reads YNFKEQ. V dropped 5 bases and J dropped 4; count of bases not matched to a gene: 10.

This chain uses TRBV4-1 with TRBJ2-4; a weak D match, TRBD2 (7 bases). The V end was cut by 6 bases, the J end by 8 bases, with 32 bases between. The CDR3 has 19 residues. Germline V gene lookup returns CDR1 MGHRA and CDR2 YSYEKL. CDR3 nucleotide sequence: TGCGCCAGCAGGCAATTTGACTCAGGCGGGGGCCCCCGACAGCACATTCAGTACTTC. Its protein is CASRQFDSGGGPRQHIQYF.